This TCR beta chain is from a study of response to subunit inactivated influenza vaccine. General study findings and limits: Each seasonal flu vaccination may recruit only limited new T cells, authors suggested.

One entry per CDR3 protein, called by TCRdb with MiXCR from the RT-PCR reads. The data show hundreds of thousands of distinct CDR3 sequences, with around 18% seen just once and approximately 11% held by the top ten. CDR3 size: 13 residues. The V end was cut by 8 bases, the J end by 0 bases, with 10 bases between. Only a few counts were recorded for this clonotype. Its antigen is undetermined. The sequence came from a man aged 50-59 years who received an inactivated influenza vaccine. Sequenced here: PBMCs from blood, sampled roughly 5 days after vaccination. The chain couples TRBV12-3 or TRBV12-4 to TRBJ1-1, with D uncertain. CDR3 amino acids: CASGVNMNTEAFF. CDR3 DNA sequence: TGTGCCAGCGGCGTAAACATGAACACTGAAGCTTTCTTT.